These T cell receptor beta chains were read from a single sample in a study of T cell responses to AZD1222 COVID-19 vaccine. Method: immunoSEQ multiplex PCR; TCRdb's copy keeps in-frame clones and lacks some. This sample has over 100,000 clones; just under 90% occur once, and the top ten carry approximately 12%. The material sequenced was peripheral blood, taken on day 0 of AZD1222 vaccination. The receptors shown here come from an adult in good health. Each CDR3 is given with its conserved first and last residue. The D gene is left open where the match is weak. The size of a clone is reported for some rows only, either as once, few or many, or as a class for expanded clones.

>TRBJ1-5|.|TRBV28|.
CASSLRRLNQPQHF
TGTGCCAGCAGTTTGCGACGGTTGAATCAGCCCCAGCATTTT
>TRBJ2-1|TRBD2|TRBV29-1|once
CSVDISGTYNEQFF
TGCAGCGTTGATATAAGCGGGACCTACAATGAGCAGTTCTTC
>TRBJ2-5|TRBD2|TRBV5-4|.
CASSLAGGETQYF
TGTGCCAGCAGCTTAGCGGGAGGAGAGACCCAGTACTTC
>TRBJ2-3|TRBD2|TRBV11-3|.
CASSANSGAADTQYF
TGTGCCAGCAGCGCAAATAGCGGGGCGGCAGATACGCAGTATTTT
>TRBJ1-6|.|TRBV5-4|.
CASSLDPRVGGSPLHF
TGTGCCAGCAGCTTGGATCCCCGCGTGGGGGGTTCACCCCTCCACTTT
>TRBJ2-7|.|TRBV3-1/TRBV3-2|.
CASSQDSGAGSEYF
TGTGCCAGCAGCCAAGATTCCGGGGCGGGTTCGGAGTACTTC
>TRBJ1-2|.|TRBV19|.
CASSMGNTPAYGYTF
TGTGCCAGTAGTATGGGGAACACCCCGGCCTATGGCTACACCTTC
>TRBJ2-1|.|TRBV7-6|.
CASSALVQGSNEQFF
TGTGCCAGCAGCGCCTTAGTACAGGGAAGCAATGAGCAGTTCTTC
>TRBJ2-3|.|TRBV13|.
CASSFLVRTDTQYF
TGTGCCAGCAGCTTCCTGGTACGAACAGATACGCAGTATTTT
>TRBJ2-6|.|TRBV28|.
CASSPVDSSGANVLTF
TGTGCCAGCAGTCCGGTTGATTCATCTGGGGCCAACGTCCTGACTTTC
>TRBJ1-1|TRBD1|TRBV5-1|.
CASSLPGQGDTEAFF
TGCGCCAGCAGCTTGCCGGGACAGGGGGACACTGAAGCTTTCTTT
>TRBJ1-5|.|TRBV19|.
CASSIRGDDYQPQHF
TGTGCCAGTAGTATACGAGGGGATGACTATCAGCCCCAGCATTTT
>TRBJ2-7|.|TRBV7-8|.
CASSLARVQGGYEQYF
TGTGCCAGCAGCTTAGCGCGTGTACAGGGAGGCTACGAGCAGTACTTC
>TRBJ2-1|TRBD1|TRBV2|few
CASSPTGVVNLEQFF
TGTGCCAGCAGTCCAACAGGGGTGGTTAATCTTGAGCAGTTCTTC
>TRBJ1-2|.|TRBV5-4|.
CASSLPGAHYGYTF
TGTGCCAGCAGCTTGCCTGGGGCCCACTATGGCTACACCTTC
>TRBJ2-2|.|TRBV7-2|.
CASSSQGIVGELFF
TGTGCCAGCAGCTCCCAGGGAATCGTCGGGGAGCTGTTTTTT
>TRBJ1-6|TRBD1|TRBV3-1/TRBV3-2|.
CASSQYRGSYNSPLHF
TGTGCCAGCAGCCAATACAGGGGTTCCTATAATTCACCCCTCCACTTT
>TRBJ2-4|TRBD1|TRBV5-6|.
CASSWTGAKNIQYF
TGTGCCAGCAGCTGGACAGGGGCCAAAAACATTCAGTACTTC
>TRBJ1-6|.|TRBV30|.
CAWGRDTNSPLHF
TGTGCCTGGGGAAGGGACACTAATTCACCCCTCCACTTT
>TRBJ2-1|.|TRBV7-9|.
CASSSRDLPEQFF
TGTGCCAGCAGCTCAAGGGACTTGCCTGAGCAGTTCTTC
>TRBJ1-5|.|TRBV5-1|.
CASSLKGGGNQPQHF
TGCGCCAGCAGCTTGAAAGGGGGAGGCAATCAGCCCCAGCATTTT
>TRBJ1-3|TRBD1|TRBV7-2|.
CASSHQGEGNTIYF
TGTGCCAGCAGCCACCAGGGGGAGGGAAACACCATATATTTT
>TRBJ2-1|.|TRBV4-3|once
CASSQDSFARGNEQFF
TGCGCCAGCAGCCAAGATAGCTTTGCCCGGGGGAATGAGCAGTTCTTC
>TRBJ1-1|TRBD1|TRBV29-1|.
CSVESDRGNTEAFF
TGCAGCGTTGAGTCCGACAGGGGGAACACTGAAGCTTTCTTT
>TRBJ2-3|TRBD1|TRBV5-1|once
CASSPGQGATDTQYF
TGCGCCAGCAGCCCCGGACAGGGTGCCACAGATACGCAGTATTTT
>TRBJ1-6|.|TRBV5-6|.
CASSPRGILNSPLHF
TGTGCCAGCAGCCCTCGGGGTATCCTGAATTCACCCCTCCACTTT
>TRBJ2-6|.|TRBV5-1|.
CASSLDRVGANVLTF
TGCGCCAGCAGCTTGGACAGGGTTGGGGCCAACGTCCTGACTTTC
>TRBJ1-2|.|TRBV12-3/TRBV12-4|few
CASSPAGTHGYTF
TGTGCCAGCAGCCCGGCGGGGACCCATGGCTACACCTTC
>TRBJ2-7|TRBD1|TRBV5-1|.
CASSPGTGETYEQYF
TGCGCCAGCAGCCCCGGGACAGGGGAAACTTACGAGCAGTACTTC
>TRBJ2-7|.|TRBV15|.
CATSRGPAYEQYF
TGTGCCACCAGCAGAGGTCCAGCTTACGAGCAGTACTTC
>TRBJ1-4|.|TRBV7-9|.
CASSLSRVRGEKLFF
TGTGCCAGCAGCTTGTCAAGGGTTCGCGGTGAAAAACTGTTTTTT
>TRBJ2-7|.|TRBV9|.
CASSVEVGGRYEQYF
TGTGCCAGCAGCGTCGAGGTGGGCGGACGCTACGAGCAGTACTTC
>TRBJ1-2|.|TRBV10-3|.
CAINPGGYGYTF
TGTGCCATCAACCCGGGGGGCTATGGCTACACCTTC
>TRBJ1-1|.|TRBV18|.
CASSPGQATRNTEAFF
TGTGCCAGCTCACCGGGACAAGCTACCCGGAACACTGAAGCTTTCTTT
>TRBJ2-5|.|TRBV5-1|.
CASSRGAQETQYF
TGCGCCAGCAGCAGGGGGGCCCAAGAGACCCAGTACTTC
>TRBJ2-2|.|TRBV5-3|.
CARAVALAGELFF
TGTGCCAGAGCGGTAGCCCTCGCCGGGGAGCTGTTTTTT
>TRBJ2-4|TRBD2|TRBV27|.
CASKPGRGWDIQYF
TGTGCCAGCAAACCCGGGAGGGGGTGGGACATTCAGTACTTC
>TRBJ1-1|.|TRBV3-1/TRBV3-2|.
CASSIGTGNTEAFF
TGTGCCAGCAGCATCGGGACGGGGAACACTGAAGCTTTCTTT
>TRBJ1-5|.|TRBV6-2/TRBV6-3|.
CASSRTGTTFSNQPQHF
TGTGCCAGCAGTCGTACCGGGACAACCTTTAGCAATCAGCCCCAGCATTTT
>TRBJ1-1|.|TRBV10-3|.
CAISSGQGTAEAFF
TGTGCCATCAGCTCGGGACAAGGGACGGCTGAAGCTTTCTTT
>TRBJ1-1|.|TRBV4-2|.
CASSQDGNTEAFF
TGTGCCAGCAGCCAAGATGGTAACACTGAAGCTTTCTTT
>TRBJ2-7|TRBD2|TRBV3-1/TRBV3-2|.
CASSQVLGAGVPREQYF
TGTGCCAGCAGCCAAGTCTTGGGAGCGGGAGTCCCCCGCGAGCAGTACTTC
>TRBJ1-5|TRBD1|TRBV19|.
CASRDGQGGQPQHF
TGTGCCAGTAGGGACGGACAGGGTGGCCAGCCCCAGCATTTT
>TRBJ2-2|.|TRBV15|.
CATSRGLNTGELFF
TGTGCCACCAGCAGAGGGTTGAACACCGGGGAGCTGTTTTTT